The rows below give T cell receptor beta chains drawn from one sample of a study of cytomegalovirus exposure and HLA in healthy donors. Repertoires were generated with immunoSEQ multiplex PCR, while TCRdb's copy carries only in-frame clones and drops some. Of tens of thousands of clones listed, nearly 55% are singletons. The sample consisted of PBMCs. These receptors came from a woman aged 40 to 50 in good health and CMV-seropositive. Both conserved end residues are trimmed from each CDR3. A D gene is named only where the DNA matches it firmly. A row's size may be missing; if present it is once, few, many or a size class.

V: TRBV30
J: TRBJ2-7
D: .
size: .
CDR3: AWSWGHPGAYEQY

V: TRBV11-3
J: TRBJ2-1
D: .
size: .
CDR3: ASSLSPGGAGEQF

V: TRBV5-8
J: TRBJ2-5
D: .
size: .
CDR3: ASSPRLVRETQY

V: TRBV2
J: TRBJ1-1
D: TRBD1
size: once
CDR3: ASRETDRGVGEAF

V: TRBV5-6
J: TRBJ2-4
D: TRBD1
size: few
CDR3: ASSFRTGLKNIQY

V: TRBV5-1
J: TRBJ1-1
D: TRBD1
size: .
CDR3: ASSLQGAGTEAF

V: TRBV12-5
J: TRBJ2-7
D: .
size: .
CDR3: ASGLATGPLRTYEQY

V: TRBV5-3
J: TRBJ2-7
D: TRBD2
size: .
CDR3: ARSWGGRQRAFVS

V: TRBV7-7
J: TRBJ2-1
D: TRBD1
size: .
CDR3: ASSRGQGAYNEQF

V: TRBV30
J: TRBJ2-1
D: .
size: .
CDR3: AWSVQAGKF

V: TRBV11-1
J: TRBJ1-5
D: .
size: .
CDR3: ASSLEPGQPQH

V: TRBV2
J: TRBJ2-1
D: TRBD2
size: .
CDR3: ASSLGTSGGDEQF

V: TRBV5-6
J: TRBJ1-2
D: TRBD1
size: .
CDR3: ASSLFGTEANYGYT

V: TRBV19
J: TRBJ2-5
D: .
size: .
CDR3: ASSIGGGAETQY

V: TRBV7-9
J: TRBJ2-5
D: .
size: few
CDR3: ASSLVGSRGETQY

V: TRBV9
J: TRBJ2-7
D: .
size: .
CDR3: ASSTGLQATSYEQY

V: TRBV28
J: .
D: TRBD2
size: once
CDR3: ASSLLLAGASYEQY

V: TRBV5-1
J: TRBJ1-2
D: TRBD1
size: .
CDR3: ASRPGQGLYGYT

V: TRBV6-4
J: TRBJ2-1
D: .
size: few
CDR3: ASSDSGDTYNEQF

V: TRBV9
J: TRBJ2-1
D: .
size: .
CDR3: ASSVGPEQF

V: TRBV30
J: .
D: .
size: .
CDR3: AWSLNYEQY

V: TRBV7-9
J: TRBJ2-4
D: .
size: .
CDR3: ASSLAGGNIQY

V: TRBV11-2
J: TRBJ1-5
D: .
size: .
CDR3: ASSLDGTFQH

V: TRBV2
J: TRBJ1-1
D: .
size: .
CDR3: ASRTGGLDKNTEAF

V: TRBV5-1
J: TRBJ2-2
D: TRBD1
size: .
CDR3: ASSFGTGNTGELF

V: TRBV15
J: TRBJ2-5
D: TRBD2
size: few
CDR3: ATSRVGLAGDYQETQY

V: TRBV11-2
J: TRBJ2-1
D: TRBD2
size: .
CDR3: ASSFGTSGLNEQF

V: TRBV14
J: TRBJ2-7
D: TRBD1
size: .
CDR3: ASSHRTGGSYEQY

V: TRBV10-3
J: TRBJ1-2
D: .
size: .
CDR3: AITPEPEGYGYT

V: TRBV6-6
J: TRBJ2-5
D: .
size: few
CDR3: ASSLEVQVETQY

V: TRBV4-3
J: TRBJ1-2
D: TRBD1
size: few
CDR3: ASSQDRGRGPYYGYT

V: TRBV4-3
J: TRBJ1-2
D: TRBD1
size: .
CDR3: ASSPAGTGSYT

V: TRBV11-1
J: TRBJ1-6
D: TRBD1
size: .
CDR3: ASSSRQGRSPLH

V: TRBV4-2
J: TRBJ2-7
D: .
size: once
CDR3: ASSQGAGVLTYEQY

V: TRBV6-1
J: TRBJ2-2
D: TRBD2
size: .
CDR3: ASKERGENGELF

V: TRBV18
J: TRBJ1-1
D: TRBD1
size: .
CDR3: ASSRTGMDTEAF

V: TRBV29-1
J: TRBJ2-5
D: .
size: .
CDR3: SVVQGRGETQY

V: TRBV4-2
J: TRBJ2-3
D: .
size: .
CDR3: ASTSGTDTQY

V: TRBV9
J: TRBJ2-5
D: .
size: .
CDR3: ASSAAGFQETQY

V: TRBV13
J: TRBJ1-3
D: .
size: .
CDR3: ASSLRVSGNTIY

V: TRBV4-1
J: TRBJ2-1
D: TRBD1
size: .
CDR3: ASSQDPKSSRGQVGEQF

V: TRBV7-2
J: TRBJ2-1
D: TRBD1
size: .
CDR3: ASSPRQGKGEQF

V: TRBV6-5
J: TRBJ2-2
D: TRBD1
size: .
CDR3: ASSSLKGQGDGELF

V: TRBV7-6
J: TRBJ1-1
D: TRBD1
size: few
CDR3: ASSLAGQGNTEAF

V: TRBV6-5
J: TRBJ1-2
D: .
size: .
CDR3: ASSYSQAGGGYT

V: TRBV29-1
J: TRBJ2-3
D: TRBD2
size: .
CDR3: SVDQGSGTTDTQY

V: TRBV11-2
J: TRBJ1-5
D: TRBD1
size: .
CDR3: ASSDGQGQPQH

V: TRBV16
J: TRBJ2-5
D: .
size: .
CDR3: ASSQNTETQY

V: TRBV5-4
J: TRBJ2-5
D: .
size: few
CDR3: ASSLPGETQY

V: TRBV6-4
J: TRBJ2-3
D: TRBD2
size: .
CDR3: ASSGGGAEADTQY